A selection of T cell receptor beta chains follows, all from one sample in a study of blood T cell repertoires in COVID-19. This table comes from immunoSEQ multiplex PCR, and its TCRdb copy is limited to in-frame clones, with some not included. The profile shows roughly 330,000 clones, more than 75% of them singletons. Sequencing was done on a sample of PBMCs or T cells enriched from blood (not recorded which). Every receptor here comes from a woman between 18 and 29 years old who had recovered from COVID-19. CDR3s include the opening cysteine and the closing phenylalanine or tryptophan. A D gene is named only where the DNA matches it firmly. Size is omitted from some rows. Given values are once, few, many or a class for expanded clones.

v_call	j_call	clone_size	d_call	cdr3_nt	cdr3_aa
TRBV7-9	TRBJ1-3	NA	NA	TGTGCCAGCAGCTTAGTTCCTACAGCTACTCGAGACACCATATATTTT	CASSLVPTATRDTIYF
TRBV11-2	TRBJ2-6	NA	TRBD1	TGTGCCAGCAGACTGACAGGGGTCGGGGCCAACGTCCTGACTTTC	CASRLTGVGANVLTF
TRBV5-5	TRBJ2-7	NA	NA	TGTGCCAGCGCTGGAGTTCCGGGAGAGACCTACGAGCAGTACTTC	CASAGVPGETYEQYF
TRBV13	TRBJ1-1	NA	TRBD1	TGTGCCAGCCGACCGCTGACAGGGGTTGGGGTGAACACTGAAGCTTTCTTT	CASRPLTGVGVNTEAFF
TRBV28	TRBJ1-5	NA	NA	TGTGCCAGCAGTTTTAGACAGAGGAATCAGCCCCAGCATTTT	CASSFRQRNQPQHF
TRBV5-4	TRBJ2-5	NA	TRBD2	TGTGCCAGCAGCTTGGTTAGCGGGGGGGATGGAGAGACCCAGTACTTC	CASSLVSGGDGETQYF
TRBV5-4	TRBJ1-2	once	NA	TGTGCCAGCAGCTTGACGGCGGGAGGCTACACCTTC	CASSLTAGGYTF
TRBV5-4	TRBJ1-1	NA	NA	TGTGCCAGCAGCTTGAGTTTCCGGAGGCCGGCAGAAGCTTTCTTT	CASSLSFRRPAEAFF
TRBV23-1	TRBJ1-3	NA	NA	TGCGCCAGCAGTCAATCAAGGGGAACAGGGCAAGGAGACACCATATATTTT	CASSQSRGTGQGDTIYF
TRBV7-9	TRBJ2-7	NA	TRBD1	TGTGCCAGCAGCCCAGGGGGCCTTTTCTACGAGCAGTACTTC	CASSPGGLFYEQYF
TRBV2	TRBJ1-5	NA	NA	TGTGCCAGCAGGGCAGAGGGATATCAGCCCCAGCATTTT	CASRAEGYQPQHF
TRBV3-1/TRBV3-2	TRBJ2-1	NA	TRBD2	TGTGCCAGCAGCCCTCGCCGGACTAGCGGGAGACGGTCCTACAATGAGCAGTTCTTC	CASSPRRTSGRRSYNEQFF
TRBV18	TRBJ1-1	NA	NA	TGTGCCAGCTCATTACCGACAGGTTTGAAAGACACTGAAGCTTTCTTT	CASSLPTGLKDTEAFF
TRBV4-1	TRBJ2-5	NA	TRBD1	TGCGCCAGCAGCCAAGGGGGACAGGAAGAGACCCAGTACTTC	CASSQGGQEETQYF
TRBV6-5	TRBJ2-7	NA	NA	TGTGCCAGCAGTTACTCGCGGGAAATCTACGAGCAGTACTTC	CASSYSREIYEQYF
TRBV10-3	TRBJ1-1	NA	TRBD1	TGTGCCATCAAGGGGACAGGGGGAGGCACTGAAGCTTTCTTT	CAIKGTGGGTEAFF
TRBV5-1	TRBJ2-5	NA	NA	TGCGCCAGCAGCTTGGAGGGGGTCTCGGAGACCCAGTACTTC	CASSLEGVSETQYF
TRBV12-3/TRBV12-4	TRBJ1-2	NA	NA	TGTGCCAGCAGTTTAATGCAGGGGTATGGCTACACCTTC	CASSLMQGYGYTF
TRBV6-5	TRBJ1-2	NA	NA	TGTGCCAGCACCCTAACAGGGAACTATGGCTACACCTTC	CASTLTGNYGYTF
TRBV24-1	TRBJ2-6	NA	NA	TGTGCCACCAGTGATTCCTATCAGGGCTCTGGGGCCAACGTCCTGACTTTC	CATSDSYQGSGANVLTF
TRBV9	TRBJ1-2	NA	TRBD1	TGTGCCAGCAGCGTAGCGGCCCCGACAGGGTCGACGATCTATGGCTACACCTTC	CASSVAAPTGSTIYGYTF
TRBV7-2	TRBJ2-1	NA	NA	TGTGCCAGCAGCTTAGACAAGCGGTTCGATGAGCAGTTCTTC	CASSLDKRFDEQFF
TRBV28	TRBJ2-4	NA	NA	TGTGCCAGCAGTTCCGCTTGGACTTTGCTAGCCAAAAACATTCAGTACTTC	CASSSAWTLLAKNIQYF
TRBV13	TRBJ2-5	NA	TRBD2	TGTGCCAGCAGCTTAGCGAAGCGGGGGGGCCAAGAGACCCAGTACTTC	CASSLAKRGGQETQYF
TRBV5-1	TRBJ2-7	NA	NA	TGCGCCAGCAGCTTTAGCGGAGAATACGAGCAGTACTTC	CASSFSGEYEQYF
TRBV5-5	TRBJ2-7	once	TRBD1	TGTGCCAGCAGCCCAAATATAGGACAGGGCTACGAGCAGTACTTC	CASSPNIGQGYEQYF
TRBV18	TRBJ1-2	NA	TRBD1	TGTGCCAGCTCACCACAGACAGGGGCGAACTATGGCTACACCTTC	CASSPQTGANYGYTF
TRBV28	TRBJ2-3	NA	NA	TGTGCCAGCATTTCGACAGGCAGCACAGATACGCAGTATTTT	CASISTGSTDTQYF
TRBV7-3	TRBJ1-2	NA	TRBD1	TGTGCCAGCAGCCGGGACAGGGACGATGGCTACACCTTC	CASSRDRDDGYTF
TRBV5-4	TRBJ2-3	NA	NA	TGTGCCAGCAGCCTGTCGGCGGGCACAGATACGCAGTATTTT	CASSLSAGTDTQYF
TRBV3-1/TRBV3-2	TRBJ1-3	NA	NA	TGTGCCAGCAGCCAAGGATTTGTAGTGTCGGGAAACACCATATATTTT	CASSQGFVVSGNTIYF
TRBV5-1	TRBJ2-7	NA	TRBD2	TGCGCCAGCAGCTGGGTGACTAGCGGGTATTACGAGCAGTACTTC	CASSWVTSGYYEQYF
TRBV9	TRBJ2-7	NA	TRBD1	TGTGCCAGCAGCGTCAGACAGGGTCCCTACGAGCAGTACTTC	CASSVRQGPYEQYF
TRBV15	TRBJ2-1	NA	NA	TGTGCCACCAGCTTTCCCTACGGTGAGCAGTTCTTC	CATSFPYGEQFF
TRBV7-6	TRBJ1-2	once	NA	TGTGCCAGCAGCTTTGGGACGGGGGGACCCTATGGCTACACCTTC	CASSFGTGGPYGYTF
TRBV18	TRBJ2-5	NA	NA	TGTGCCAGCTCACCAGGGACTCCTGGGTGGGAGACCCAGTACTTC	CASSPGTPGWETQYF
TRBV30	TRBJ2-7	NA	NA	TGTGCCTGGGTAGCGGGACAGGGTTTCTACGAGCAGTACTTC	CAWVAGQGFYEQYF
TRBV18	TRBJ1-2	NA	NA	TGTGCCAGCTCACCCCTCAGCGGGGAGTCCAACTATGGCTACACCTTC	CASSPLSGESNYGYTF
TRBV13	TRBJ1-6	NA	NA	TGTGCCAGCAGCTTAGGAGGGGCGAATTCACCCCTCCACTTT	CASSLGGANSPLHF
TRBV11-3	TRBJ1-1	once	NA	TGTGCCAGCAGCTTAGACGGAGCTCACAACACTGAAGCTTTCTTT	CASSLDGAHNTEAFF
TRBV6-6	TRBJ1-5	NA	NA	TGTGCCAGCAGTCCTAGGAGTTCGGTTTTAGGCAATCAGCCCCAGCATTTT	CASSPRSSVLGNQPQHF
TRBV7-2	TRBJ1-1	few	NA	TGTGCCAGCAGCTCTCGCGGGAGGGGCGCTGAAGCTTTCTTT	CASSSRGRGAEAFF
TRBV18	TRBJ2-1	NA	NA	TGTGCCAGCTCACAGGGGGTAACCTACAATGAGCAGTTCTTC	CASSQGVTYNEQFF
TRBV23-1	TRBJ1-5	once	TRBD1	TGCGCCAGCAGCCTTGACAGGGGGAGGCCCAATCAGCCCCAGCATTTT	CASSLDRGRPNQPQHF
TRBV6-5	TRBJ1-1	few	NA	TGTGCCAGCAAAACAGGGACAAACACTGAAGCTTTCTTT	CASKTGTNTEAFF
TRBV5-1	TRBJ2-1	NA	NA	TGCGCCAGCGCTTGGACAGCTCTCGGCAATGAGCAGTTCTTC	CASAWTALGNEQFF
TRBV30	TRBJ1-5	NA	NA	TGTGCCTGGAGTCTCAGGGCGACTCAGCCCCAGCATTTT	CAWSLRATQPQHF